This note documents a single TCR beta chain sequence. It lacks a known antigen. Mismatch with germline at one junction end may stem from a read error. The germline V gene (reference sequence) supplies CDR1 MNHEY and CDR2 SMNVEV. The cysteine opens and the phenylalanine closes a CDR3 of 15 amino acids. The read is trimmed to its CDR3 DNA, 45 bases read in frame from base 1. The sample is drawn from a study of blood T cell repertoires in COVID-19 (dated by TCRdb to the early 2020s). Turning to the overall study: Samples from collaborators originated in the United States, Italy and Spain and spanned both the acute and convalescent phases of COVID-19. The material from the prospective study consisted of cDNA or gDNA derived from T cells, B-cell-depleted T cells, or PBMCs. The samples were drawn from the first 160 participants of the ongoing ImmuneRACE study and from 950 to 1,500 subjects provided by 6 global collaborators. A freely available public database, intended as a resource for researchers studying the immune response to SARS-CoV-2, is where the repertoires were released. Where available, HLA class I and class II types were taken from metadata supplied by the sample provider and were not determined by assay-based typing. The sample metadata nearly always contained a de-identified subject ID, COVID-19 status, age in years and sex. Deeply sampled blood TCRbeta repertoires from subjects exposed to, actively infected with, or recovered from COVID-19 were included in the dataset.

The research as a whole found: The amount of clinical and demographic metadata varied by source and participant and was provided uncurated.

TCRbeta CDR3 regions were amplified from genomic DNA using the immunoSEQ Assay, a bias-controlled multiplex PCR. The authors' pipeline ran thus. Nucleated cell counts per sample were estimated from amplification of reference gene primers within the assay. Sequence reads were collapsed and filtered to measure the absolute abundance of every unique TCRbeta CDR3 rearrangement. For each sample, productive Simpson clonality was calculated as the square root of Simpson's diversity index across productive rearrangements. In its TCRdb copy, this immuneACCESS table keeps in-frame sequences only and misses some clones. Where compared with another copy, unresolved V genes explain less than half of these, and the others have no known cause. The V and J calls and clone size are taken from that table; D and trimming were inferred from the DNA. This sample is represented by about 270,000 clones; more than 65% of them were singletons. Clones ranked in the top ten supply about 3.4% of the sample.

The collaborating institutions used their own protocols to collect whole blood in K2EDTA tubes. For TCRbeta analysis, collaborators shipped samples as frozen whole blood, isolated PBMCs, or DNA extracted from either of those sample types. This TCR derives from a woman aged 18-35 years with acute or convalescent COVID-19. The sample consisted of peripheral blood. The sequence links TRBV27 to TRBJ2-5; a weak D assignment points to TRBD2 (6 bases agree). The DNA is as follows: TGTGCCAGCAGTTCTAGACTAGTCCCAGTAGATAGAACCAACTTC. Translation gives CASSSRLVPVDRTNF.